This T cell receptor beta chain was captured in a study of blood T cells in healthy people across ages. The V gene end was trimmed by 4 bases and the J gene end by 5 bases; junction bases not matched to a gene: 7. CDR1 is SGHRS, CDR2 YFSETQ, per germline. This CDR3 is 15 amino acids long. The authors ran a second PCR of roughly 7 to 11 cycles using a sample-barcoded 5' primer and a J-beta primer mix. TCRdb processed the 5' RACE reads anew with MiXCR; each CDR3 protein has one entry. The sample holds more than 1,000,000 distinct CDR3 sequences, almost 25% seen once. Whole-study findings and limits: Possibly confounding the expanded clonotype changes was the fact that donor CMV status was unknown.

To note about this clonotype: The antigen is undetermined.

The sample was also reused in another study, on T cells of mothers and their children. That report adds: For cDNA synthesis, the complete extracted RNA was used (about 1.4 ug per 15 ul). Related mother-child pairs shared slightly more overlap than unrelated pairs, but the difference was non-significant. There was no detection of any persistent microchimeric T cell clones.

What was sequenced was blood. This TCR was sampled from a girl aged 2 to 9 in good health. The chain is built from TRBV5-1 and TRBJ2-2; TRBD1 matches 8 bases. The CDR3 DNA sequence: TGCGCCAGCAGCCAAGCCGGGACAGGAACCGGGGAGCTGTTTTTT. Amino acids: CASSQAGTGTGELFF.